This T cell receptor (beta chain) was sequenced in a study of identical twins' blood T cells. Study-wide findings and caveats: Twins shared more top CDR3 clonotypes than unrelated donors did.

Both ends of each TCR cDNA library bore sample-specific barcodes. TCRdb re-derived calls from the 5' RACE reads in MiXCR, one entry per CDR3 protein. This table holds 300,000 to 450,000 distinct CDR3 sequences, 28% found once. As for this clonotype: What it binds is unknown.

Germline V gives CDR1 MGHRA, CDR2 YSYEKL. Between the trimmed V and J ends, which lost 4 bases and 4 bases, there was a span of 16 bases. This CDR3 spans 15 amino acids. J is TRBJ1-2 and V is TRBV4-1, with no clear D. Material: PBMCs. The receptor was isolated from a woman aged 18 to 55 in good health. In nucleotides, the CDR3 is TGCGCCAGCAGCCCCGCGGGGAGAGAAAGCTATGGCTACACCTTC. It codes for CASSPAGRESYGYTF.